The 2 T cell receptor beta chains listed next were all sequenced from one sample in a study of blood T cell repertoires in COVID-19. Clones were sequenced by immunoSEQ multiplex PCR, and TCRdb holds only the in-frame ones, with some missing. The data hold 300,000 or so clones, with roughly 90% observed a single time. Sequencing input: peripheral blood. These receptors all come from a woman in her twenties or thirties with COVID-19, enrolled during active disease.

The J gene is TRBJ2-1, the V gene TRBV9; D gene unclear. The CDR3 is 15 residues long. Trimming cost V 1 base and J 6 bases, with 14 bases left between them. Germline assignment: CDR1 SGDLS and CDR2 YYNGEE. Here the CDR3 DNA reads TGTGCCAGCAGCGTAACAGCCTTAATAGTCAATGAGCAGTTCTTC. Residues: CASSVTALIVNEQFF.

The rearrangement uses TRBV30 and TRBJ1-4; the D is unclear. Trimming removed 2 bases at V and 7 bases at J, with 11 bases between. CDR1 is GTSNPN and CDR2 is SVGIG in the germline V gene (reference sequence). The length of the CDR3 is 13 residues. CDR3 nucleotide sequence: TGTGCCTGGAGTACCTCCGCGGGTGAAAAACTGTTTTTT. Translation: CAWSTSAGEKLFF. Supplemented by reference TRBV30 and TRBJ1-4, the full variable domain reads SQTIHQWPATLVQPVGSPLSLECTVEGTSNPNLYWYRQAAGRGLQLLFYSVGIGQISSEVPQNLSASRPQDRQFILSSKKLLLSDSGFYLCAWSTSAGEKLFFGSGTQLSVL.